Below are 29 T cell receptor beta chains sequenced from a single sample in a study of metastatic and nonmetastatic thyroid tumors. Prior to thyroid surgery, none of the patients had received any treatment. TCRdb used MiXCR to call clones anew from the PCR reads. In the table there are approximately 79,000 clones, around 9.2% of which are singletons. Sequenced sample: blood. The receptors shown here come from a female donor with papillary thyroid cancer or a benign thyroid nodule (not recorded which). Some clones in this sample may be carry-over from other donors' samples.

J is TRBJ1-2 and V is TRBV20-1; TRBD1 aligns across 8 bases. Germline V gives CDR1 DFQATT, CDR2 SNEGSKA (reference sequence). The CDR3 is 14 amino acids. V gave up 3 bases and J gave up 4 bases; unmatched junction bases: 7. CDR3 loop: CSASGSGGIYGYTF. The CDR3 nucleotides read TGCAGTGCTAGTGGATCAGGGGGCATCTATGGCTACACCTTC.

This clone has at least ten counts. V and J are TRBV20-1 and TRBJ2-7; weak D call: TRBD1 (6 bases). CDR1 is DFQATT and CDR2 is SNEGSKA in the germline V gene (reference sequence). The CDR3 has 14 residues. Trimming left V 4 bases short and J 1 base short, with 14 bases between. DNA of the CDR3: TGCAGTGCTAAACGACAGGAGCGATCCTACGAGCAGTACTTC. It translates to CSAKRQERSYEQYF.

This clone showed up many times. This chain connects TRBV6-1 to TRBJ1-1; D is unresolved. V was pared by 4 bases and J by 4 bases, with 13 bases between. Germline values: CDR1 MNHNS, CDR2 SASEGT. The CDR3 has 14 residues. CDR3 loop: CASSVREKGTEAFF. The CDR3 region has the DNA TGTGCCAGCAGTGTCCGAGAGAAGGGCACTGAAGCTTTCTTT.

The gene calls are TRBV14 and TRBJ1-1, with 7 bases that match TRBD1. This CDR3 has 16 residues. J lost 6 bases, V lost 3 bases, and 13 bases had no gene match. Germline lookup yields CDR1 SGHDN and CDR2 FVKESK. The CDR3 DNA follows: TGTGCCAGCAGCCAGTGGGGGAGGGGGCTCTCCTCTGAAGCTTTCTTT. It is translated as CASSQWGRGLSSEAFF.

This clone was recorded at least ten times. The V and J genes are TRBV6-6 and TRBJ1-3, with unresolved D. CDR1 and CDR2 from the germline V gene are MNHNY and SVGAGI (reference sequence). Deletions cut 6 bases from V and 0 bases from J, with 15 bases between. The CDR3 consists of 16 residues. This CDR3 reads CASSHYLGNSGNTIYF. For the CDR3, the DNA is TGTGCCAGCAGCCATTACCTCGGGAACTCTGGAAACACCATATATTTT.

The table lists this clone with many counts. V usage is TRBV20-1 and J usage is TRBJ2-1; 8 nucleotides align to TRBD1. The CDR3 contains 18 residues. The germline V gene encodes CDR1 DFQATT and CDR2 SNEGSKA (reference sequence). J lost 0 bases, V lost 5 bases, and 15 bases had no gene match. This chain's CDR3 is CSALGVGDRGVSYNEQFF. CDR3 in DNA: TGCAGTGCTCTCGGGGTGGGCGACAGGGGCGTCTCCTACAATGAGCAGTTCTTC.

This sequence joins TRBV5-4 and TRBJ2-7; no reliable D call. Between the trimmed V and J ends, which lost 1 base and 5 bases, there was a span of 4 bases. CDR1 and CDR2 (germline): SGHNT, YYREEE (reference sequence). The CDR3 is 11 amino acids. DNA of the CDR3: TGTGCCAGCAGCTTGAGGAACGAGCAGTACTTC. This translates into CASSLRNEQYF.

Remarks on this clone: This may be a read error: a much more frequent sequence differs by one nucleotide. The chain employs TRBV15 and TRBJ2-2; the D is unclear. This CDR3 is built from 13 residues. The germline V and J ends were trimmed by 0 bases and 6 bases, with 5 bases remaining between them. Germline CDR1 and CDR2: LNHNV and YYDKDF (reference sequence). The CDR3 DNA reads TGTGCCACCAGCAGAGAGCGGTCCGGGGAGCTGTTTTTT. It encodes CATSRERSGELFF.

J is TRBJ1-6 and V is TRBV2, with unresolved D. The CDR3 extends over 17 amino acids. V shed 0 bases and J shed 4 bases, with 13 bases lying between them. Germline V gene data show CDR1 as SNHLY and CDR2 as FYNNEI. CDR3 DNA: TGTGCCAGCAGTGAAGCTACGGTGCTCGGGTATAATTCACCCCTCCACTTT. Translated, it gives CASSEATVLGYNSPLHF. The full variable domain, its missing parts supplied by reference TRBV2 and TRBJ1-6, is EPEVTQTPSHQVTQMGQEVILRCVPISNHLYFYWYRQILGQKVEFLVSFYNNEISEKSEIFDDQFSVERPDGSNFTLKIRSTKLEDSAMYFCASSEATVLGYNSPLHFGNGTRLTVT.

In its sample, this clone was seen many times. The chain recombines TRBV5-1 with TRBJ2-7; 12 nucleotides match TRBD2. CDR3 length equals 15 residues. Germline V gene lookup returns CDR1 SGHRS and CDR2 YFSETQ. V was clipped by 5 bases and J by 5 bases; unmatched bases: 8. CDR3 DNA: TGCGCCAGCAGGACATCTAGCGGGGGGGTGAACGAGCAGTACTTC. As protein: CASRTSSGGVNEQYF.

This clone was found many times. This chain connects TRBV2 to TRBJ1-1; 8 bases fit TRBD1. The germline V gene encodes CDR1 SNHLY and CDR2 FYNNEI. Trimming removed 1 base from V and 4 bases from J; junction bases left unmatched: 2. This CDR3 is 14 amino acids long. The CDR3 is CASSEEQGATEAFF. DNA for the CDR3: TGTGCCAGCAGTGAAGAGCAGGGGGCCACTGAAGCTTTCTTT.

This clone has a count of ten or more. The chain couples TRBV6-1 to TRBJ2-5; weak D call: TRBD1 (6 bases). CDR1 and CDR2 from the germline V gene are MNHNS and SASEGT. V was shortened by 6 bases and J by 2 bases, with 13 bases between the two germline ends. There are 14 residues in the CDR3. The CDR3 bases are TGTGCCAGCAGCCGCAGCGACAGGCAAGAGACCCAGTACTTC. Translated, it gives CASSRSDRQETQYF.

This clone came up many times. Other DNA variants within this sample encode the same CDR3. V gene TRBV5-6 combines with J gene TRBJ1-4; unclear D gene. V gave up 0 bases and J gave up 4 bases, with 10 bases separating them. This CDR3 spans 15 amino acids. Germline V gene data show CDR1 as SGHDT and CDR2 as YYEEEE. The CDR3 DNA sequence: TGTGCCAGCAGCTTGGCGGGCCAGGTTAATGAAAAACTGTTTTTT. This sequence encodes CASSLAGQVNEKLFF.

In this sample, this clone turned up many times. The chain uses TRBV5-1 and TRBJ2-2; the D is unclear. The CDR3 spans 13 residues. Looked up from germline, CDR1 is SGHRS and CDR2 is YFSETQ. Between the trimmed V and J ends, which lost 4 bases and 2 bases, there was a span of 6 bases. CDR3 protein: CASSLQNTGELFF. The CDR3 coding sequence is TGCGCCAGCAGCCTTCAAAACACCGGGGAGCTGTTTTTT.

This clone was counted many times. The chain is built from TRBV7-9 and TRBJ1-6, with a weak D call TRBD1 (6 bases). There are 16 residues in the CDR3. V was pared by 2 bases and J by 6 bases, with 14 bases between. The germline gives CDR1 SEHNR, CDR2 FQNEAQ (reference sequence). The DNA of the CDR3 is TGTGCCAGCAGCTTAACGGGGGGGCAGGCTAATTCACCCCTCCACTTT. Amino acids: CASSLTGGQANSPLHF.

This clone was seen ten or more times. The CDR3, as DNA: TGTGCCAGCAGCGTAGAGGGGGGTAGGAGGACCGGGGAGCTGTTTTTT. Amino acids: CASSVEGGRRTGELFF. The rearrangement joins TRBV9 to TRBJ2-2; D is perhaps TRBD1 or TRBD2 (6 bases each). Germline loops: CDR1 SGDLS, CDR2 YYNGEE. The V end was cut by 0 bases, the J end by 5 bases, with 14 bases between. The CDR3 sequence is 16 residues long.

This clone has ten or more counts. The chain is built from TRBV11-2 and TRBJ2-7; D might be TRBD1 (6 bases). CDR1 is SGHAT and CDR2 is FQNNGV in the germline V gene. V lost 5 bases, J lost 6 bases, and 11 bases lay in between. CDR3 length: 12 amino acids. The CDR3 DNA is TGTGCCAGCAGCGCACAGGGATTCGAGCAGTACTTC. As protein: CASSAQGFEQYF.

This clone has at least ten counts. Additional DNA sequences in this sample encode the identical CDR3. V gene TRBV2 combines with J gene TRBJ2-7; 11 bases align to TRBD1. The CDR3 consists of 13 residues. Germline CDR1 is SNHLY and CDR2 is FYNNEI. With 8 bases clipped from V and 4 bases from J, the junction kept 4 bases outside the gene matches. The CDR3 DNA follows: TGTGCCAGCCGGACAGGGGGCATTTACGAGCAGTACTTC. Protein: CASRTGGIYEQYF.

There are many counts of this clone. The chain uses TRBV6-1 and TRBJ1-5; TRBD1 aligns across 9 bases. CDR1 MNHNS and CDR2 SASEGT come from the germline V gene. The ends lost 7 bases at V and 8 bases at J; junction bases unmatched: 6. The CDR3 is 13 amino acids. CDR3 residues: CASTDRGGEPQHF. CDR3 bases: TGTGCCAGCACGGACAGGGGCGGGGAGCCCCAGCATTTT.

This clone was counted at least ten times. Here the CDR3 DNA reads TGCGCCAGCAGCCAGAGGGGACAGGGGGCTGACACCATATATTTT. It is translated as CASSQRGQGADTIYF. The chain couples TRBV4-1 to TRBJ1-3; 12 bases line up with TRBD1. There are 15 residues in the CDR3. Per the germline V gene, CDR1 is MGHRA and CDR2 is YSYEKL. V was clipped by 3 bases and J by 8 bases; unmatched bases: 5.

This clone occurred many times. The sample carries other DNA sequences with the same CDR3. J is TRBJ2-3 and V is TRBV18; TRBD1 aligns across 7 bases. The CDR3 runs 15 residues. Germline V lookup: CDR1 KGHSH, CDR2 LQKENI. The trim removed 2 bases at V and 6 bases at J, leaving 8 bases unmatched. The CDR3 bases are TGTGCCAGCTCACCAAGGGACAGACCGAGGGATACGCAGTATTTT. Protein: CASSPRDRPRDTQYF.

In its sample, this clone was seen many times. This chain joins TRBV20-1 and TRBJ2-2; D tentatively reads TRBD1 or TRBD2 (6 bases each). CDR3 length equals 14 residues. V was cut by 1 base and J by 7 bases, with 13 bases left in between. CDR1 is DFQATT and CDR2 is SNEGSKA in the germline V gene (reference sequence). The CDR3 nucleotides read TGCAGTGCTAGAGGAGGGGGGACGGGCGGGGAGCTGTTTTTT. Translated, it gives CSARGGGTGGELFF.

The table lists this clone with many counts. Other DNA sequences of this sample code for an identical CDR3. The chain uses TRBV9 and TRBJ1-6; 8 bases are a match to TRBD1. This CDR3 is 14 amino acids long. Germline V gene data show CDR1 as SGDLS and CDR2 as YYNGEE. V lost 6 bases and J lost 7; bases outside the gene matches: 6. The CDR3 DNA sequence: TGTGCCAGCATTAGAGGACAGGGAAATTCACCCCTCCACTTT. It yields the protein CASIRGQGNSPLHF.

This clone was observed once. This may arise from a read error, as a much more abundant clone is one base away. The V gene is TRBV20-1, the J gene TRBJ2-5; no firm D call. Germline values: CDR1 DFQATT, CDR2 SNEGSKA (reference sequence). The CDR3 has 12 amino acids. Trimming cost V 1 base and J 5 bases, with 8 bases left between them. Here the CDR3 DNA reads TGCAGTGCTAGAGGGTACTCTGAGACCCAGTACTTC. Translation gives CSARGYSETQYF.

The table lists this clone with many counts. The chain uses TRBV7-2 and TRBJ2-3; D is unresolved. V was trimmed by 8 bases and J by 2 bases, leaving 5 bases between them. CDR1 and CDR2 from the germline V gene are SGHTA and FQGNSA. This CDR3 contains 11 residues. DNA of the CDR3: TGTGCCAGCGGAGACACAGATACGCAGTATTTT. Its protein is CASGDTDTQYF.

This clone occurred many times. The V call is TRBV7-9, the J call TRBJ2-7; the match to TRBD1 covers 10 bases. Germline CDR1 is SEHNR and CDR2 is FQNEAQ (reference sequence). The CDR3 has 14 residues. The V gene end was trimmed by 4 bases and the J gene end by 6 bases; junction bases not matched to a gene: 6. This CDR3 is CASSSTDRGLEQYF. CDR3 nucleotide sequence: TGTGCCAGCAGCTCAACAGACAGGGGGCTCGAGCAGTACTTC.

This clone was picked up many times. V and J are TRBV30 and TRBJ1-3; D not certain. The length of the CDR3 is 13 residues. Germline loops: CDR1 GTSNPN, CDR2 SVGIG (reference sequence). V was pared by 0 bases and J by 0 bases, with 3 bases between. As DNA, the CDR3 is TGTGCCTGGAGTGTAGCCTCTGGAAACACCATATATTTT. This encodes CAWSVASGNTIYF.

This clone was found once. V is TRBV5-1 and J is TRBJ2-1, with D perhaps TRBD1 or TRBD2 (5 bases each). CDR1 is SGHRS and CDR2 is YFSETQ in the germline V gene. The V and J ends lost 0 bases and 10 bases respectively, with 8 bases between them. The CDR3 covers 12 residues. The CDR3 region is CASSLGGLEQFF. DNA for the CDR3: TGCGCCAGCAGCTTGGGGGGGTTAGAGCAGTTCTTC. Based on the CDR3 plus reference TRBV5-1 and TRBJ2-1, the full variable domain is KAGVTQTPRYLIKTRGQQVTLSCSPISGHRSVSWYQQTPGQGLQFLFEYFSETQRNKGNFPGRFSGRQFSNSRSEMNVSTLELGDSALYLCASSLGGLEQFFGPGTRLTVL.

This clone was picked up many times. The chain joins TRBV6-4 to TRBJ1-1; the D gene is possibly TRBD1 (6 bases). Trimming removed 3 bases from V and 4 bases from J, with 12 bases in between. In germline, CDR1 is MRHNA, CDR2 SNTAGT. This CDR3 is built from 14 residues. The DNA for the CDR3 is TGTGCCAGCAGTGAGGGGGGCGAGGGCACTGAAGCTTTCTTT. As protein: CASSEGGEGTEAFF.